A selection of T cell receptor beta chains follows, all from one sample in a study of beta chain features in type 1 diabetes. Assay: immunoSEQ multiplex PCR; the TCRdb copy retains only in-frame clones and omits some. Of fewer than 350,000 clones listed, around 20% were seen once; the top ten hold approximately 0.041%. The sequenced sample was naive CD4+ T cells from blood. All receptors derive from a woman in her late teens or twenties in good health. CDR3s include the opening cysteine and the closing phenylalanine or tryptophan. A D gene is named only where the DNA matches it firmly.

d_call | j_call | v_call | cdr3_aa
NA | TRBJ2-1 | TRBV2 | CASSEERNNEQFF
NA | TRBJ1-4 | TRBV29-1 | CSVDRGVGKLFF
TRBD1 | TRBJ1-5 | TRBV30 | CAWSGTGGNQPQHF
NA | TRBJ2-1 | TRBV30 | CAWSVRGGEQFF
NA | TRBJ2-7 | TRBV7-2 | CASSLGATRYEQYF
TRBD1 | TRBJ2-7 | TRBV5-4 | CASSSGQSYEQYF
NA | TRBJ2-7 | TRBV29-1 | CSALDRPYEQYF
TRBD2 | TRBJ2-5 | TRBV9 | CASSVEGGSLGETQYF
NA | TRBJ1-3 | TRBV2 | CASAGDSGNTIYF
TRBD2 | TRBJ2-5 | TRBV5-1 | CASSQQGGQETQYF
NA | TRBJ2-1 | TRBV9 | CASSARGPNEQFF
TRBD2 | TRBJ2-3 | TRBV9 | CASSPRGGRGLTDTQYF
TRBD1 | TRBJ2-6 | TRBV7-3 | CASSSRGTGAHSGANVLTF
NA | TRBJ2-3 | TRBV10-3 | CAITGGVSTDTQYF
TRBD1 | TRBJ1-5 | TRBV2 | CASSNRDRAQPQHF
NA | TRBJ2-7 | TRBV30 | CACLSTTSLEQYF
TRBD2 | TRBJ2-1 | TRBV13 | CASRSSGAGFYNEQFF
NA | TRBJ2-3 | TRBV9 | CASSVVDNTQYF
NA | TRBJ2-5 | TRBV2 | CASRQGIETQYF
TRBD1 | TRBJ2-7 | TRBV28 | CASSLDRGLYEQYF
TRBD1 | TRBJ1-6 | TRBV5-1 | CASSSTGVYNSPLHF
NA | TRBJ1-1 | TRBV2 | CASSEVGGGIAEAFF
TRBD1 | TRBJ1-1 | TRBV19 | CASSMRRQGSEAFF
NA | TRBJ1-3 | TRBV29-1 | CSVTSGSGNTIYF
TRBD1 | TRBJ2-1 | TRBV2 | CASSARTGKGEQFF
TRBD1 | TRBJ2-5 | TRBV2 | CASSEQGAPGETQYF
TRBD1 | TRBJ1-1 | TRBV7-9 | CASSLGTRGLGTEAFF
NA | TRBJ2-5 | TRBV27 | CASSSRQSANQETQYF
TRBD2 | TRBJ2-1 | TRBV29-1 | CSSPAGRANNEQFF
TRBD1 | TRBJ2-7 | TRBV7-3 | CASSLEGTGGEQYF
NA | TRBJ2-3 | TRBV29-1 | CSVVRAGRDPDTQYF
NA | TRBJ1-2 | TRBV7-2 | CASSPDSYGYTF
NA | TRBJ2-5 | TRBV12-5 | CASGLALGLRETQYF
TRBD2 | TRBJ2-2 | TRBV7-8 | CASSQRTRLAGSWNTGELFF
TRBD2 | TRBJ2-1 | TRBV7-9 | CASSRGGNEQFF
TRBD1 | TRBJ2-1 | TRBV2 | CASSEQGASNEQFF
NA | TRBJ1-1 | TRBV20-1 | CRGGGNTEAFF
TRBD1 | TRBJ1-2 | TRBV6-5 | CASRSGQGFGYTF